A selection of T cell receptor beta chains follows, all from one sample in a study of blood T cells in healthy people across ages. One entry per CDR3 protein, called by TCRdb with MiXCR from the 5' RACE reads. The sample lists about 940,000 distinct CDR3 sequences, approximately 49% seen once, with over 10% in the top ten. The source material was blood. The receptors were gathered from a man between 25 and 39 years old in good health. Each CDR3 is given with its conserved first and last residue. The D gene is left open where the match is weak. Clone size is given for some rows only: seen once, a few or many times, or a class if the clone is expanded.

>TRBV6-6|.|.|TRBJ1-2
TGTGCCAGCGCCGCCGGGGGGAGATCTAACTATGGCTACACCTTC
CASAAGGRSNYGYTF
>TRBV4-1|.|.|TRBJ2-3
TGCGCCAGCAGCCAAGACGAAGGTACGTTCAGCCAAGAGGGAGATACGCAGTATTTT
CASSQDEGTFSQEGDTQYF
>TRBV29-1|.|.|TRBJ2-7
TGCAGCGTTGACCTCCCGGTCGGACTGGGCTACGAGCAGTACTTC
CSVDLPVGLGYEQYF
>TRBV2|TRBD1|.|TRBJ1-6
TGTGCCAGCATAGGGGACAGGGCTAATTCACCCCTCCACTTT
CASIGDRANSPLHF
>TRBV4-1|.|.|TRBJ2-6
TGCGCCAGCAGCCCTGAGGTTTACTCTGGGGCCAACGTCCTGACTTTC
CASSPEVYSGANVLTF
>TRBV7-2|.|.|TRBJ1-1
TGTGCCAGCAGCTTAGGGGGCGCCAGGGAAGCTTTCTTT
CASSLGGAREAFF
>TRBV28|TRBD1|.|TRBJ2-5
TGTGCCAGCAGTCCGACAGGGGGCAGCTTGGAGCAGTACTTC
CASSPTGGSLEQYF
>TRBV19|.|.|TRBJ2-3
TGTGCCAGTAGTATAGGAGGAGTAAACACAGATACGCAGTATTTT
CASSIGGVNTDTQYF
>TRBV11-2|.|.|TRBJ2-2
TGTGCCAGCAGCTTAGACGGGCTGAACACCGGGGAGCTGTTTTTT
CASSLDGLNTGELFF
>TRBV18|TRBD1|few|TRBJ2-7
TGTGCCAGCTCACCGTCGACAGGGAACTACGAGCAGTACTTC
CASSPSTGNYEQYF
>TRBV24-1|.|.|TRBJ2-1
TGTGCCACCAGTGATTTCCCGCGGTCGGGAAACTCCTACAATGAGCAGTTCTTC
CATSDFPRSGNSYNEQFF
>TRBV2|.|.|TRBJ2-4
TGTGCCAGCAGTCCCACCGGGACGACCAAGGGCATTCAGTACTTC
CASSPTGTTKGIQYF
>TRBV12-3/TRBV12-4|.|many|TRBJ1-2
TGTGCCAGCAGCCCCGACTTATATGGCTACACCTTC
CASSPDLYGYTF
>TRBV12-3/TRBV12-4|.|few|TRBJ1-2
TGTGCCAGCAGTTACTTAGGGGCAAGCTATGGCTACACCTTC
CASSYLGASYGYTF
>TRBV7-8|TRBD1|.|TRBJ2-1
TGTGCCAGCAGCTCGGGACAGTGGGATGAGCAGTTCTTC
CASSSGQWDEQFF
>TRBV7-2|.|.|TRBJ2-5
TGTGCCAGCACCCATCAGGCTCTCCAAGAGACCCAGTACTTC
CASTHQALQETQYF
>TRBV24-1|TRBD1|few|TRBJ2-3
TGTGCCACCACCAGCCCTTCCGGGACAGGGGTGGATACGCAGTATTTT
CATTSPSGTGVDTQYF
>TRBV24-1|.|few|TRBJ2-6
TGTGCCACCAGTGAAGGGTCGGTTGCTGGGGCCAACGTCCTGACTTTC
CATSEGSVAGANVLTF
>TRBV10-3|.|few|TRBJ2-3
TGTGCCATCAGCGCCCAAGACCCAGATACGCAGTATTTT
CAISAQDPDTQYF
>TRBV3-1|.|few|TRBJ2-4
TGTGCCAGCAGCCCCCGGTTTCCTTCTCGCGGGGGCCGGGACATTCAGTACTTC
CASSPRFPSRGGRDIQYF
>TRBV4-1|.|few|TRBJ1-2
TGCGCCAGCAGCCAGGGTACAGTTGGGGGGGGCTACACCTTC
CASSQGTVGGGYTF
>TRBV10-2|TRBD1|.|TRBJ2-3
TGCGCCAACAGGATTACAGGGGACATCACAGATACGCAGTATTTT
CANRITGDITDTQYF